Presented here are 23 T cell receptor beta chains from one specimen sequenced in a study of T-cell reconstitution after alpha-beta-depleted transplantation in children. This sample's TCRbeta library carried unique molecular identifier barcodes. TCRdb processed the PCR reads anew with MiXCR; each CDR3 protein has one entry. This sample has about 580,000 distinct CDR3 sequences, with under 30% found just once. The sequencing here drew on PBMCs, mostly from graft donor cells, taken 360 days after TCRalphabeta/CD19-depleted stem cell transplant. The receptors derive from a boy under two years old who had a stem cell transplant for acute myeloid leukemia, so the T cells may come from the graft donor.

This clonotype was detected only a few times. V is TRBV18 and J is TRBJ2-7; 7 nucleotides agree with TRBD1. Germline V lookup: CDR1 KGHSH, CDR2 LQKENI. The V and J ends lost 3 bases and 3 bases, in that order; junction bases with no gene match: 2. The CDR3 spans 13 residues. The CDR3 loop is CASSPGQNYEQYF. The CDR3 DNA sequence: TGTGCCAGCTCACCGGGACAGAACTACGAGCAGTACTTC.

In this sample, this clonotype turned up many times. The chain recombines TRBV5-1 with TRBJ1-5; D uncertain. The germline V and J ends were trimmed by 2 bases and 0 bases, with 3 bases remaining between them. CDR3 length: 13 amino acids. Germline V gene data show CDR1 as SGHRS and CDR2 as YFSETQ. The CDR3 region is CASSFNSNQPQHF. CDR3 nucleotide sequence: TGCGCCAGCAGCTTCAATAGCAATCAGCCCCAGCATTTT.

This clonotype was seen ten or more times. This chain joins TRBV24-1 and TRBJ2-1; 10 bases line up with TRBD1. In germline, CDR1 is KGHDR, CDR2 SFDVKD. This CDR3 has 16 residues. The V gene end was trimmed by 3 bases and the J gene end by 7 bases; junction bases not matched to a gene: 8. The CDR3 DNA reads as TGTGCCACCAGTGATCCGGGACAGGGGAATGGGAATGAGCAGTTCTTC. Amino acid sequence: CATSDPGQGNGNEQFF.

CDR3: CASSESGAADRDNSPLHF. CDR3 DNA sequence: TGTGCCAGCAGTGAATCGGGGGCTGCGGACAGGGATAATTCACCCCTCCACTTT. This chain uses TRBV25-1 with TRBJ1-6; 8 bases fit TRBD1. In germline, CDR1 is MGHDK, CDR2 SYGVNS. Germline trimming cut 1 base from V and 5 bases from J; bases unmatched to any gene: 10. The length of the CDR3 is 18 residues.

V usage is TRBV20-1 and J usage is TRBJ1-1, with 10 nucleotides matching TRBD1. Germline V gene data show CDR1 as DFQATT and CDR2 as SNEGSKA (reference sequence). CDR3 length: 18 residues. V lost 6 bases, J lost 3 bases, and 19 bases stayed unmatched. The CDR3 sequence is CSAQRSDRGRVRYTEAFF. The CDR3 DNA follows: TGCAGTGCCCAGCGAAGTGACAGGGGGCGCGTTAGATACACTGAAGCTTTCTTT.

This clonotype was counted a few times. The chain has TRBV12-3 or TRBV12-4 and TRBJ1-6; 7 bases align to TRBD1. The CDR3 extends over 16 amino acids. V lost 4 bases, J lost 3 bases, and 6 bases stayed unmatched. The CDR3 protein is CASSSTTGVYNSPLHF. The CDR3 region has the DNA TGTGCCAGCAGTTCCACAACAGGGGTCTATAATTCACCCCTCCACTTT.

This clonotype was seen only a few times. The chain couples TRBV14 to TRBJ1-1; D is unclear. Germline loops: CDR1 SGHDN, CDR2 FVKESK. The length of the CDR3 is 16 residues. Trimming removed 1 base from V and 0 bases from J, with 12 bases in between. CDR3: CASSQGAVDLNTEAFF. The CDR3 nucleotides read TGTGCCAGCAGCCAAGGAGCTGTGGACTTGAACACTGAAGCTTTCTTT.

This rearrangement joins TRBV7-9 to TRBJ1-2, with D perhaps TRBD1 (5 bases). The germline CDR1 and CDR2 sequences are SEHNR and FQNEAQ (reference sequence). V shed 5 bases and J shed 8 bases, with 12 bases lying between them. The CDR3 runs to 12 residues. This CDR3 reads CASSSGGKGYTF. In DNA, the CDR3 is TGTGCCAGCAGCAGCGGGGGGAAAGGCTACACCTTC.

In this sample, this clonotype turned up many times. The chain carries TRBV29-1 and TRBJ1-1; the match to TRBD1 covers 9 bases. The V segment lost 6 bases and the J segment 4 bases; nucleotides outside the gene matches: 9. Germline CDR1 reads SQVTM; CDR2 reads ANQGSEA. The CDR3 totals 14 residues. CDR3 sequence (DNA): TGCAGCGTGGCACAGGGGGCGCTGGGCACTGAAGCTTTCTTT. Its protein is CSVAQGALGTEAFF.

CDR3 DNA: TGCGCCAGCAGCGGCCAAGGGGGCTCCTACAATGAGCAGTTCTTC. This translates into CASSGQGGSYNEQFF. This chain uses TRBV5-1 with TRBJ2-1, with D perhaps TRBD1 (6 bases). V was cut by 4 bases and J by 0 bases, with 11 bases left in between. The CDR3 loop spans 15 amino acids. CDR1 and CDR2 from the germline V gene are SGHRS and YFSETQ.

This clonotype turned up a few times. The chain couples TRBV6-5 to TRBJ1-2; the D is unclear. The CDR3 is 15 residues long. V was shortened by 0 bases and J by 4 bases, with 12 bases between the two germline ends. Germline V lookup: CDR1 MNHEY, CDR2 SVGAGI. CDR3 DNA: TGTGCCAGCAGTTACTCGCGGGTTGGTTTCTATGGCTACACCTTC. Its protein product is CASSYSRVGFYGYTF.

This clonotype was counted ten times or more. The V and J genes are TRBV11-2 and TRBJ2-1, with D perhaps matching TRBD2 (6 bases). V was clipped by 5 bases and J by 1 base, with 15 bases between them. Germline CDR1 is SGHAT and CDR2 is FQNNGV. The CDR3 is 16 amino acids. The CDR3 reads CASSPLRGGSYNEQFF. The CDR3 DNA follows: TGTGCCAGCAGCCCACTGCGGGGTGGGTCCTACAATGAGCAGTTCTTC.

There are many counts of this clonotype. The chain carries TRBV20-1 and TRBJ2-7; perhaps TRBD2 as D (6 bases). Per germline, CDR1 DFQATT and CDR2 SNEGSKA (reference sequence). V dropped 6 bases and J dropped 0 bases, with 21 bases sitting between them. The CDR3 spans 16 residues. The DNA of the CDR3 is TGCAGTGCCAACTCCCTTGAGGCGGGGCCCTCCTACGAGCAGTACTTC. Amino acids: CSANSLEAGPSYEQYF.

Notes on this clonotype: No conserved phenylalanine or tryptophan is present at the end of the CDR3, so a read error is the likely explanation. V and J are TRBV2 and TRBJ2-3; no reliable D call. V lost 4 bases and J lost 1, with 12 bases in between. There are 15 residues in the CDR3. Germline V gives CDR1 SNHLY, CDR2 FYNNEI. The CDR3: CASSGPPSGTDTQYS. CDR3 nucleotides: TGTGCCAGCAGTGGCCCCCCTTCCGGCACAGATACGCAGTATTCT.

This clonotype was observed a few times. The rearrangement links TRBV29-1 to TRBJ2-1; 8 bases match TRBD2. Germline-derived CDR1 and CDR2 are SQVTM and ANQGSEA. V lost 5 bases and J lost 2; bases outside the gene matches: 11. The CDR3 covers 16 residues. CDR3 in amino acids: CSVFHASGRAYNEQFF. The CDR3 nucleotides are TGCAGCGTTTTTCACGCTAGCGGGCGAGCCTACAATGAGCAGTTCTTC.

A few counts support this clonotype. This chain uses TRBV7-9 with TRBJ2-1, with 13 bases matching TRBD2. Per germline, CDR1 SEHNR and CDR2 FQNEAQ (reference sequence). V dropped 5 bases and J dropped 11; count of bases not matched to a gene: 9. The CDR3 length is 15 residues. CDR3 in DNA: TGTGCCAGCAGCACCGAACTAGCGGGGGGGTCCCAGCAGTTCTTC. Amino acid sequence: CASSTELAGGSQQFF.

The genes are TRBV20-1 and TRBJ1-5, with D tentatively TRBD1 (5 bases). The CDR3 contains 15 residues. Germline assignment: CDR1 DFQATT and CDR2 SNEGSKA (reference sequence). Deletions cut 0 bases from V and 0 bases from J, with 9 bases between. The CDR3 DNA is TGCAGTGCTAGAGATGCGGGACTTAGCAATCAGCCCCAGCATTTT. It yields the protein CSARDAGLSNQPQHF.

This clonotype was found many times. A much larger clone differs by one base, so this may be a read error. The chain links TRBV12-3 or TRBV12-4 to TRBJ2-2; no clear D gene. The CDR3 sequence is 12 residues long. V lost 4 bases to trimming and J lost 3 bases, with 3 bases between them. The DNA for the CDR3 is TGTGCCAGCAGTTCGTACACCGGGGAGCTGTTTTTT. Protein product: CASSSYTGELFF.

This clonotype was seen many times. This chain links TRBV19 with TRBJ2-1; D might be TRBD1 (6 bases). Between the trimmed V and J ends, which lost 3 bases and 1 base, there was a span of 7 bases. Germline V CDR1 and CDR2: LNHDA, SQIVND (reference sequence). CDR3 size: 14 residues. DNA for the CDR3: TGTGCCAGTAGTATGACAGGTTCCTACAATGAGCAGTTCTTC. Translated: CASSMTGSYNEQFF.

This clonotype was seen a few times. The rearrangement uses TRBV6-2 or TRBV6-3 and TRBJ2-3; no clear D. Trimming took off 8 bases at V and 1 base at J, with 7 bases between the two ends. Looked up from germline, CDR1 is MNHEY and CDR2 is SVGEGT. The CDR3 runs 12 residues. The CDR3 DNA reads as TGTGCCAGCCAGACTCGCACAGATACGCAGTATTTT. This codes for CASQTRTDTQYF.

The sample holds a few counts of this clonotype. The CDR3 loop reads CATSRDWEPSGANVLTF. The CDR3 DNA reads as TGTGCCACCAGCAGAGATTGGGAGCCCTCTGGGGCCAACGTCCTGACTTTC. The chain employs TRBV15 and TRBJ2-6; possible D gene TRBD2, 5 bases. Germline V gene lookup returns CDR1 LNHNV and CDR2 YYDKDF (reference sequence). The CDR3 totals 17 residues. The V gene lost 0 bases and the J gene lost 0 bases, with 9 bases spanning the gap.

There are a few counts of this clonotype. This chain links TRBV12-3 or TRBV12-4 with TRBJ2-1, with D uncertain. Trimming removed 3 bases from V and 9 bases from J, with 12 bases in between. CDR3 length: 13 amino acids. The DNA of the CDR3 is TGTGCCAGCAGTTTGACCAGGCGCGGTGAGCAGTTCTTC. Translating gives CASSLTRRGEQFF.

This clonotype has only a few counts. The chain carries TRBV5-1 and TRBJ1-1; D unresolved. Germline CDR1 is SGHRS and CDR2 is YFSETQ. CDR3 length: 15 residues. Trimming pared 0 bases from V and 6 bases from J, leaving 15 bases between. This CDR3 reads CASSLEINPSSEAFF. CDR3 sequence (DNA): TGCGCCAGCAGCTTGGAGATCAACCCGTCCTCTGAAGCTTTCTTT.